Shown below are 6 T cell receptor beta chains from a single sample sequenced in a study of blood T cell repertoires in COVID-19. Repertoires were generated with immunoSEQ multiplex PCR, while TCRdb's copy carries only in-frame clones and drops some. The data show 140,000 or so clones, with around 90% seen just once and roughly 1% held by the top ten. The sample comprised peripheral blood. Source of these receptors: a woman between 50 and 59 years old with acute or convalescent COVID-19.

V is TRBV11-3 and J is TRBJ2-1, with TRBD1 as a possible D gene (5 bases). The V gene lost 2 bases and the J gene lost 3 bases, with 17 bases spanning the gap. There are 17 residues in the CDR3. Germline V gene sequence: CDR1 SGHNT, CDR2 YENEEA. CDR3: CASSLSKGAGCYNEQFF. CDR3 coding DNA: TGTGCCAGCAGCTTATCTAAAGGGGCAGGATGCTACAATGAGCAGTTCTTC.

The rearrangement uses TRBV6-6 and TRBJ2-2; 9 bases line up with TRBD2. The V segment lost 8 bases and the J segment 1 base; nucleotides outside the gene matches: 5. The CDR3 is 15 residues long. CDR1 and CDR2 from the germline V gene are MNHNY and SVGAGI (reference sequence). The CDR3 reads CASWYSGGNTGELFF. The CDR3 DNA follows: TGTGCCAGCTGGTATAGCGGGGGGAACACCGGGGAGCTGTTTTTT.

The J gene is TRBJ2-7, the V gene TRBV6-5; 13 nucleotides match TRBD2. The CDR3 extends over 13 amino acids. J gave up 7 bases and V 6 bases, and 3 bases lay outside the gene matches. The germline gives CDR1 MNHEY, CDR2 SVGAGI. The CDR3 nucleotides are TGTGCCAGCAGCCCGGGACTAGCGGGGGAGCAGTACTTC. Encoded protein: CASSPGLAGEQYF.

The chain is built from TRBV6-6 and TRBJ1-2; TRBD1 agrees at 8 bases. The junction had 5 bases not matched to a gene; V was cut back by 10 bases and J by 4 bases. Germline loops: CDR1 MNHNY, CDR2 SVGAGI (reference sequence). The CDR3 runs to 12 residues. For the CDR3, the DNA is TGTGCCACCTCAGGGGGCGTCTATGGCTACACCTTC. As protein: CATSGGVYGYTF.

The chain is built from TRBV19 and TRBJ1-2, with TRBD1 matching 8 bases. The junction had 15 bases not matched to a gene; V was cut back by 6 bases and J by 9 bases. This CDR3 comprises 15 residues. Germline V lookup: CDR1 LNHDA, CDR2 SQIVND (reference sequence). This chain's CDR3 is CASRDLDREEGSYTF. CDR3 bases: TGTGCCAGTAGAGACCTGGACAGGGAGGAAGGGAGCTACACCTTC.

The genes are TRBV6-1 and TRBJ2-2; 9 bases agree with TRBD1. J gave up 2 bases and V 11 bases, and 6 bases lay outside the gene matches. The CDR3 covers 14 residues. The V gene's germline CDR1 is MNHNS and CDR2 SASEGT. CDR3 sequence: CAGRTGANTGELFF. The CDR3 bases are TGTGCCGGAAGGACAGGGGCTAACACCGGGGAGCTGTTTTTT.